The next 23 T cell receptor beta chains were all read from a single sample in a study of cytomegalovirus exposure and HLA in healthy donors. Vbeta (60) and Jbeta (13) primers were used in the PCR. Measured with immunoSEQ multiplex PCR; TCRdb has only the in-frame clones, and not every one. The profile shows approximately 190,000 clones, 82% of them singletons. The sequenced sample consisted of PBMCs. These receptors originate from a woman between 18 and 30 years old in good health and CMV-seronegative.

The rearrangement uses TRBV7-6 and TRBJ2-1; weak D call: TRBD2 (6 bases). The germline V gene encodes CDR1 SGHVS and CDR2 FNYEAQ. The V and J ends lost 2 bases and 10 bases respectively, with 21 bases between them. CDR3 length equals 16 residues. CDR3 coding DNA: TGTGCCAGCAGCTTATATCAGGAGGGTCAACGTGGGGAGCAGTTCTTC. Residues: CASSLYQEGQRGEQFF.

The chain carries TRBV11-2 and TRBJ2-7; 9 nucleotides align to TRBD1. The CDR3 has 15 amino acids. Trimming at V came to 6 bases and at J to 5 bases, leaving 11 bases not matched to a gene. Germline V gene sequence: CDR1 SGHAT, CDR2 FQNNGV. The CDR3 here is CASRGTGTGRNEQYF. The CDR3 bases are TGTGCCAGCAGGGGTACCGGGACAGGGCGTAACGAGCAGTACTTC. Full variable domain (missing parts from reference TRBV11-2 and TRBJ2-7): EAGVAQSPRYKIIEKRQSVAFWCNPISGHATLYWYQQILGQGPKLLIQFQNNGVVDDSQLPKDRFSAERLKGVDSTLKIQPAKLEDSAVYLCASRGTGTGRNEQYFGPGTRLTVT.

The chain has TRBV12-5 and TRBJ2-3; 7 bases align to TRBD2. CDR3 length: 16 residues. The trim removed 5 bases at V and 2 bases at J, leaving 10 bases unmatched. Germline V lookup: CDR1 LGHNT, CDR2 FRNRAP. The CDR3 nucleotides are TGTGCTAGTGGTCTAAGCGGGGCAAACCCCACAGATACGCAGTATTTT. This gives the protein CASGLSGANPTDTQYF.

The J gene is TRBJ1-5, the V gene TRBV4-1; 9 bases line up with TRBD1. V was pared by 5 bases and J by 5 bases, with 4 bases of the junction left unmatched. The CDR3 runs 14 residues. Germline CDR1 and CDR2: MGHRA and YSYEKL. The CDR3 loop is CASSGGQGDQPQHF. For the CDR3, the DNA is TGCGCCAGCAGCGGGGGACAGGGTGATCAGCCCCAGCATTTT.

This clone occurred a few times. V is TRBV7-8 and J is TRBJ2-2, with 10 nucleotides matching TRBD1. The V segment lost 5 bases and the J segment 3 bases; nucleotides outside the gene matches: 15. The CDR3 contains 19 residues. Germline V gives CDR1 SGHVS, CDR2 FQNEAQ. CDR3 sequence reads: CASSGNRDRGSGDTGELFF. CDR3 nucleotide sequence: TGTGCCAGCAGCGGCAACAGGGACAGGGGAAGCGGGGACACCGGGGAGCTGTTTTTT.

V is TRBV18 and J is TRBJ2-7; a possible D gene is TRBD1 (6 bases). With 4 bases removed from V and 1 base from J, the gap between germline ends came to 11 bases. Germline V gene lookup returns CDR1 KGHSH and CDR2 LQKENI. This CDR3 contains 14 residues. CDR3 region: CASSLGQKSYEQYF. The CDR3 region has the DNA TGTGCCAGCTCACTCGGACAGAAGTCCTACGAGCAGTACTTC.

The V and J genes are TRBV7-2 and TRBJ2-5, with TRBD2 matching 10 bases. The CDR3 runs to 15 residues. Trimming at V came to 3 bases and at J to 3 bases, leaving 4 bases not matched to a gene. Germline assignment: CDR1 SGHTA and CDR2 FQGNSA. The CDR3 region is CASSFRLAGEETQYF. CDR3 nucleotides: TGTGCCAGCAGCTTCCGTCTAGCGGGGGAAGAGACCCAGTACTTC.

The rearrangement links TRBV12-5 to TRBJ2-1, with 7 bases lining up with TRBD1. CDR1 is LGHNT, CDR2 FRNRAP, per germline. V was clipped by 6 bases and J by 10 bases; unmatched bases: 15. CDR3 size: 15 residues. The CDR3: CASGGWGTASFEQFF. CDR3 in DNA: TGTGCTAGTGGAGGGTGGGGGACAGCCAGTTTCGAGCAGTTCTTC.

The gene calls are TRBV27 and TRBJ2-3; no clear D. The CDR3 totals 12 residues. Germline V lookup: CDR1 MNHEY, CDR2 SMNVEV (reference sequence). V was trimmed by 4 bases and J by 5 bases, leaving 7 bases between them. The CDR3 here is CASSYGLDTQYF. The DNA for the CDR3 is TGTGCCAGCAGTTACGGGTTAGATACGCAGTATTTT.

The chain joins TRBV19 to TRBJ2-3, with D unclear. CDR1 and CDR2 (germline): LNHDA, SQIVND (reference sequence). V lost 4 bases and J 4 bases, leaving 6 bases between the germline ends. The CDR3 is 12 amino acids. For the CDR3, the DNA is TGTGCCAGTAGTAGGAGTGCAGATACGCAGTATTTT. This gives the protein CASSRSADTQYF.

In DNA form, the CDR3 reads TGTGCCACCACAGGGCTTGCCAAAAACATTCAGTACTTC. Protein sequence: CATTGLAKNIQYF. The V and J genes are TRBV6-5 and TRBJ2-4, with a tentative D call TRBD1 (6 bases). In germline, CDR1 is MNHEY, CDR2 SVGAGI. V lost 10 bases, J lost 1 base, and 11 bases lay in between. The CDR3 is 13 residues long.

The chain is built from TRBV29-1 and TRBJ2-5; D is possibly TRBD1 (6 bases). CDR3 length equals 12 residues. The V and J ends lost 5 bases and 5 bases respectively, with 12 bases between them. Germline values: CDR1 SQVTM, CDR2 ANQGSEA. CDR3 nucleotide sequence: TGCAGCGTTACACAGGGCCGGGAGACCCAGTACTTC. It codes for CSVTQGRETQYF.

For this clone: The sample holds other DNA sequences that translate to the same CDR3. Here the CDR3 DNA reads TGTGCCAGCAGTTTAGGAGGATCCTACGAGCAGTACTTC. Amino acids: CASSLGGSYEQYF. The chain couples TRBV27 to TRBJ2-7; D is possibly TRBD2 (5 bases). The CDR3 runs 13 residues. Trimming stripped 2 bases from V and 1 base from J, with 6 bases between. In germline, CDR1 is MNHEY, CDR2 SMNVEV (reference sequence).

The chain uses TRBV27 and TRBJ2-7, with a possible D match to TRBD1 (5 bases). The V gene lost 1 base and the J gene lost 0 bases, with 10 bases spanning the gap. The CDR3 loop spans 15 amino acids. CDR1 is MNHEY and CDR2 is SMNVEV in the germline V gene (reference sequence). In DNA form, the CDR3 reads TGTGCCAGCAGTTTATTAGGCAGGGTCTCCTACGAGCAGTACTTC. As protein: CASSLLGRVSYEQYF.

The chain joins TRBV20-1 to TRBJ1-2; TRBD1 is a possible D gene (5 bases). The CDR3 sequence is 11 residues long. The V gene's germline CDR1 is DFQATT and CDR2 SNEGSKA (reference sequence). CDR3 DNA sequence: TGCAGGCGGGGGGGTTCCTATGGCTACACCTTC. Protein: CRRGGSYGYTF.

V and J are TRBV27 and TRBJ2-7, with D hard to call. Trimming removed 3 bases from V and 2 bases from J, with 8 bases in between. The CDR3 spans 13 residues. Germline values: CDR1 MNHEY, CDR2 SMNVEV (reference sequence). This CDR3 reads CASSFSLTYEQYF. CDR3 DNA: TGTGCCAGCAGTTTTTCCCTAACCTACGAGCAGTACTTC.

V gene TRBV5-4 combines with J gene TRBJ2-3; 11 nucleotides line up with TRBD2. CDR1 and CDR2 from the germline V gene are SGHNT and YYREEE (reference sequence). V was pared by 4 bases and J by 0 bases, with 7 bases of the junction left unmatched. This CDR3 is 17 amino acids long. The CDR3 spells CASSPLAGDLSTDTQYF. For the CDR3, the DNA is TGTGCCAGCAGCCCACTAGCGGGGGACCTGAGCACAGATACGCAGTATTTT.

CDR3 amino acids: CASSLSRLEQFF. CDR3 nucleotide sequence: TGTGCCAGCAGTCTCTCACGACTAGAGCAGTTCTTC. This sequence joins TRBV11-2 and TRBJ2-1; perhaps TRBD2 as D (5 bases). The CDR3 loop spans 12 amino acids. Germline V gene sequence: CDR1 SGHAT, CDR2 FQNNGV. Trimming took 6 bases from V and 10 from J, leaving 13 bases between them.

This clone was seen a single time. The V and J genes are TRBV19 and TRBJ2-1, with D uncertain. There are 11 residues in the CDR3. The V end was cut by 5 bases, the J end by 10 bases, with 9 bases between. Germline values: CDR1 LNHDA, CDR2 SQIVND (reference sequence). DNA of the CDR3: TGTGCCAGTAGTCTGAGCCACGAGCAGTTCTTC. Protein: CASSLSHEQFF.

The sample holds a few counts of this clone. The V gene is TRBV11-2, the J gene TRBJ1-1; D possibly corresponds to TRBD1 (6 bases). V gave up 3 bases and J gave up 3 bases, with 20 bases separating them. Germline CDR1 SGHAT, CDR2 FQNNGV. The CDR3 is 17 residues long. Written as DNA, the CDR3 is TGTGCCAGCAGCTTCGAACAGCCCCGAGGGGGGGACACTGAAGCTTTCTTT. Protein: CASSFEQPRGGDTEAFF.

This clone was counted only a few times. The gene calls are TRBV19 and TRBJ2-5; 7 nucleotides align to TRBD1. The CDR3 covers 11 residues. The V gene's germline CDR1 is LNHDA and CDR2 SQIVND (reference sequence). J gave up 3 bases and V 9 bases, and 1 base lay outside the gene matches. The CDR3 protein is CARGQEETQYF. CDR3 nucleotide sequence: TGTGCCAGAGGACAGGAAGAGACCCAGTACTTC.

The chain links TRBV30 to TRBJ1-6; 8 bases fit TRBD1. Germline CDR1 and CDR2: GTSNPN and SVGIG (reference sequence). With 8 bases clipped from V and 10 bases from J, the junction kept 7 bases outside the gene matches. The CDR3 is 12 amino acids. The CDR3 here is CAVQGVSSPLHF. CDR3 sequence (DNA): TGTGCCGTACAGGGGGTTAGCTCACCCCTCCACTTT.

V gene TRBV7-2 combines with J gene TRBJ2-5, with TRBD2 matching 9 bases. Per germline, CDR1 SGHTA and CDR2 FQGNSA. V was pared by 3 bases and J by 4 bases, with 3 bases of the junction left unmatched. The CDR3 runs 14 residues. CDR3 DNA sequence: TGTGCCAGCAGCTTCCAAGCGGGAGGAGAGACCCAGTACTTC. This sequence encodes CASSFQAGGETQYF.